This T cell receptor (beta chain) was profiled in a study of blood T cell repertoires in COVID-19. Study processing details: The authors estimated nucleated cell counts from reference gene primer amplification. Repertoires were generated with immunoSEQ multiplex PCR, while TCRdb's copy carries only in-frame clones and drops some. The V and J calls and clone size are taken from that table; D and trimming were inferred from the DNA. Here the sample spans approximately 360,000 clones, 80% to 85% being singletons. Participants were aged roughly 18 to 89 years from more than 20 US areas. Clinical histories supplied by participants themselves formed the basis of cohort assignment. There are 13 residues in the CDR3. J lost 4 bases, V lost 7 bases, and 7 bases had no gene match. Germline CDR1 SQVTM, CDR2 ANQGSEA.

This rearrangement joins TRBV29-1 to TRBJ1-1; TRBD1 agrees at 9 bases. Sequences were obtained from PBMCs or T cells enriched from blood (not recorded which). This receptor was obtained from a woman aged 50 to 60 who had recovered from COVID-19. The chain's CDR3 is CSARTGAATEAFF. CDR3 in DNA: TGCAGCGCCAGGACAGGGGCGGCCACTGAAGCTTTCTTT.